These T cell receptor beta chains were read from a single sample in a study of Ad26.COV2.S vaccination and SARS-CoV-2 variants. The repertoire was sequenced with immunoSEQ multiplex PCR; TCRdb's copy has only in-frame clones and lacks some. The data contain about 350,000 clones, about 91% of them singletons. This specimen was peripheral blood, taken after recovery from COVID-19. The origin of the receptors is a human donor who had recovered from COVID-19. Both conserved end residues are part of each CDR3. Each record gives: CDR3 protein, CDR3 DNA, clone size, V gene, D gene, J gene. D genes are given only for firm matches. Expanded clones get a size class; other rows say once, few or many, or leave the size out.

CASSKGGAYEQYF | TGTGCCAGCAGCAAAGGGGGGGCCTACGAGCAGTACTTC | . | TRBV7-6 | . | TRBJ2-7
CASSRARPGSYNEQFF | TGTGCCAGCAGCCGTGCCAGGCCGGGCTCCTACAATGAGCAGTTCTTC | . | TRBV7-3 | . | TRBJ2-1
CASSFLERDRANYGYTF | TGTGCCAGCAGCTTCCTTGAGCGGGACAGAGCTAACTATGGCTACACCTTC | . | TRBV7-9 | TRBD1 | TRBJ1-2
CASSFGQGNQPQHF | TGTGCCAGCAGTTTCGGACAGGGCAATCAGCCCCAGCATTTT | . | TRBV27 | TRBD1 | TRBJ1-5
CASSRTGAEAFF | TGTGCCAGCAGCCGGACAGGTGCTGAAGCTTTCTTT | . | TRBV6-5 | TRBD1 | TRBJ1-1
CASSLQGLYSNQPQHF | TGTGCCAGCAGCCTACAGGGTCTGTATAGCAATCAGCCCCAGCATTTT | few | TRBV7-2 | . | TRBJ1-5
CASSLGGNEQFF | TGTGCCAGCAGCTTGGGGGGGAATGAGCAGTTCTTC | . | TRBV5-4 | . | TRBJ2-1
CASSESVDSNQPQHF | TGTGCCAGCAGTGAATCTGTGGATAGCAATCAGCCCCAGCATTTT | . | TRBV6-1 | . | TRBJ1-5
CASRPDFYQETQYF | TGTGCCAGCAGGCCCGACTTCTACCAAGAGACCCAGTACTTC | . | TRBV3-1/TRBV3-2 | . | TRBJ2-5
CASSIVATGVEKLFF | TGTGCCAGTAGTATAGTGGCGACAGGGGTAGAAAAACTGTTTTTT | . | TRBV19 | TRBD1 | TRBJ1-4
CASTRGGNYGYTF | TGTGCCAGCACCAGAGGGGGCAACTATGGCTACACCTTC | . | TRBV12-3/TRBV12-4 | TRBD1 | TRBJ1-2
CASSPRGGFNYGYTF | TGTGCCAGCAGCCCCCGCGGAGGGTTTAACTATGGCTACACCTTC | . | TRBV7-9 | . | TRBJ1-2
CASSDSPGPGPAFF | TGTGCCAGCAGTGACTCCCCAGGGCCGGGGCCGGCTTTCTTT | few | TRBV6-4 | . | TRBJ1-1
CASSLASTPNYGYTF | TGCGCCAGCAGCCTCGCCTCTACACCCAACTATGGCTACACCTTC | . | TRBV4-1 | . | TRBJ1-2
CASSLAGGGAFTGELFF | TGTGCCAGCAGCTTGGCTGGCGGGGGGGCATTCACCGGGGAGCTGTTTTTT | . | TRBV5-8 | TRBD2 | TRBJ2-2
CASSLLQGANSPLHF | TGTGCCAGCTCACTACTACAGGGGGCTAACTCACCCCTCCACTTT | . | TRBV18 | TRBD1 | TRBJ1-6
CASSPGVWNEKLFF | TGTGCCAGCTCACCAGGGGTTTGGAATGAAAAACTGTTTTTT | . | TRBV18 | . | TRBJ1-4
CASSLGRRNTQYF | TGTGCCAGCAGCTTAGGGCGGAGGAATACGCAGTATTTT | . | TRBV7-6 | . | TRBJ2-3
CASSQEDRGLRETQYF | TGTGCCAGCAGCCAAGAGGACAGGGGGTTGCGGGAGACCCAGTACTTC | . | TRBV3-1/TRBV3-2 | TRBD1 | TRBJ2-5
CASSLAWTDYGYTF | TGTGCCAGCAGCTTAGCTTGGACGGACTATGGCTACACCTTC | . | TRBV7-2 | . | TRBJ1-2
CSASLGAYNEQFF | TGCAGCGCCTCCTTAGGAGCCTACAATGAGCAGTTCTTC | . | TRBV29-1 | . | TRBJ2-1
CASSLVAAQGLGEQYF | TGTGCCAGCAGCTTAGTGGCCGCTCAGGGGCTTGGCGAGCAGTACTTC | . | TRBV7-9 | . | TRBJ2-7
CASSYRDRDDTQYF | TGTGCCAGCAGTTACCGGGACAGGGACGATACGCAGTATTTT | . | TRBV6-2/TRBV6-3 | TRBD1 | TRBJ2-3
CASSIASIRGPYEQYF | TGTGCCAGTAGTATAGCCTCCATTCGAGGACCCTACGAGCAGTACTTC | . | TRBV19 | . | TRBJ2-7
CASWLTPLEAFF | TGTGCCAGTTGGTTGACACCGCTTGAAGCTTTCTTT | . | TRBV6-5 | . | TRBJ1-1
CASSSATGYEQFF | TGTGCCAGCAGCTCCGCGACAGGGTACGAGCAGTTCTTC | . | TRBV7-9 | TRBD1 | TRBJ2-1
CASSQGVLETQYF | TGCGCCAGCAGCCAGGGGGTCTTGGAGACCCAGTACTTC | . | TRBV4-1 | . | TRBJ2-5
CASSLSRGGYYGYTF | TGTGCCAGCAGTTTATCGAGGGGCGGCTACTATGGCTACACCTTC | . | TRBV27 | . | TRBJ1-2
CASSEGSQGKFF | TGTGCCAGCAGTGAAGGATCTCAGGGGAAGTTCTTC | . | TRBV2 | . | TRBJ2-1
CASSPDRAWGPQETQYF | TGTGCCAGCAGTCCAGACAGGGCGTGGGGGCCCCAAGAGACCCAGTACTTC | . | TRBV6-4 | TRBD1 | TRBJ2-5
CASSLSRVYSPLHF | TGTGCCAGCAGCTTAAGTCGGGTTTACTCACCCCTCCACTTT | once | TRBV11-2 | . | TRBJ1-6
CASRAPGQYF | TGCGCCAGCAGAGCTCCCGGGCAGTATTTT | . | TRBV4-3 | . | TRBJ2-3
CASSVEGTGIQDEQFF | TGTGCCAGCAGCGTAGAGGGGACAGGTATACAAGATGAGCAGTTCTTC | . | TRBV9 | TRBD1 | TRBJ2-1
CASSDRANTEAFF | TGTGCCAGCAGCGACAGGGCGAACACTGAAGCTTTCTTT | . | TRBV6-4 | TRBD1 | TRBJ1-1
CASSQQLASGTYEQYF | TGTGCCAGCAGCCAACAGTTGGCTAGCGGGACCTACGAGCAGTACTTC | . | TRBV3-1/TRBV3-2 | TRBD2 | TRBJ2-7
CASSFYPVGEVVNTEAFF | TGTGCCAGCAGTTTTTATCCAGTTGGGGAGGTCGTGAACACTGAAGCTTTCTTT | . | TRBV27 | . | TRBJ1-1
CASSIVGGHQPQHF | TGTGCCAGTAGTATAGTAGGGGGCCATCAGCCCCAGCATTTT | . | TRBV19 | TRBD1 | TRBJ1-5
CATSPGPQPQHF | TGTGCCACTTCCCCCGGGCCTCAGCCCCAGCATTTT | . | TRBV19 | . | TRBJ1-5
CASSESGSSYNSPLHF | TGTGCCAGCAGCGAATCCGGCAGCTCCTATAATTCACCCCTCCACTTT | once | TRBV7-2 | . | TRBJ1-6
CASSLRGGDEAFF | TGTGCCAGCAGCTTGCGGGGCGGGGATGAAGCTTTCTTT | . | TRBV5-4 | . | TRBJ1-1
CASSFGTDTQYF | TGTGCCAGCAGCTTTGGGACAGATACGCAGTATTTT | . | TRBV5-6 | . | TRBJ2-3
CASSYVGNYGYTF | TGTGCCAGCAGTTACGTGGGAAACTATGGCTACACCTTC | . | TRBV6-5 | . | TRBJ1-2
CASSSTGLREGGYTF | TGTGCCAGCAGCTCGACAGGCCTCCGAGAGGGGGGCTACACCTTC | . | TRBV5-4 | . | TRBJ1-2
CASSSGQVLNTIYF | TGTGCCAGCAGCTCGGGACAGGTGTTAAACACCATATATTTT | once | TRBV5-6 | TRBD1 | TRBJ1-3
CASSIEGGPGNTIYF | TGTGCCAGTAGTATAGAGGGGGGACCTGGAAACACCATATATTTT | . | TRBV19 | . | TRBJ1-3
CASSSFSVYEQYF | TGTGCCAGCAGCTCCTTCTCGGTCTACGAGCAGTACTTC | . | TRBV11-2 | . | TRBJ2-7
CASSLQGTNEKLFF | TGTGCCAGCAGCTTACAGGGGACTAATGAAAAACTGTTTTTT | . | TRBV11-2 | . | TRBJ1-4
CASSQGLALGGNEQFF | TGTGCCAGCAGCCAAGGATTGGCTTTAGGGGGGAATGAGCAGTTCTTC | . | TRBV3-1/TRBV3-2 | . | TRBJ2-1
CASSVASGGTGELFF | TGTGCCAGCAGCGTTGCTAGCGGGGGGACCGGGGAGCTGTTTTTT | . | TRBV9 | TRBD2 | TRBJ2-2
CASTVRGLGANVLTF | TGTGCCAGCACCGTCAGGGGGCTAGGGGCCAACGTCCTGACTTTC | . | TRBV28 | TRBD1 | TRBJ2-6